This TCR beta chain was recovered during a study of OX40 agonist ivuxolimab in advanced cancers. Whole-study context: Those enrolled were approximately 83% male, with a mean age of around 58 years and ages from 23 to 79.

The method was immunoSEQ multiplex PCR; TCRdb's version includes in-frame clones alone and lacks a portion of them. Of around 41,000 clones listed, around four fifths were seen once; the top ten hold about 2.5%. The CDR3 runs to 15 residues. Per germline, CDR1 LGHNA and CDR2 YSLEER. Trimming shortened V by 1 base and J by 6 bases, and 13 bases separated the two germline ends. The sequencing here drew on CD4+ or CD8+ T cells sorted from blood, taken in a trial of the OX40 agonist ivuxolimab. The clonotype originates from an adult with an advanced solid tumor such as melanoma, head and neck, liver or kidney cancer. The chain employs TRBV4-3 and TRBJ1-5; weak D call: TRBD1 (5 bases). The CDR3 coding sequence is TGCGCCAGCAGCCAAGGGGGGGTCTCGACTCAGCCCCAGCATTTT. Residues: CASSQGGVSTQPQHF.